Below, one TCR beta chain is given with its context. Its antigen is undetermined. The data originate from a study of T cell responses to AZD1222 COVID-19 vaccine. The V gene's germline CDR1 is GTSNPN and CDR2 SVGIG (reference sequence). CDR3 length equals 14 residues. Deletions cut 0 bases from V and 4 bases from J, with 10 bases between. Generated by immunoSEQ multiplex PCR, the TCRdb table keeps only in-frame clones and is missing some. Of around 130,000 clones in the sample, over 75% were seen once. Whole-study results and caveats: Donors were mostly white British, more females; clonal diversity possibly underestimated.

The sequence was obtained from an adult in good health. Source: peripheral blood, taken on day 0 of AZD1222 vaccination. The V call is TRBV30, the J call TRBJ1-5, with D unresolved. CDR3 sequence (DNA): TGTGCCTGGAGTGTAGGCGCGGCGAATCAGCCCCAGCATTTT. Amino acid sequence: CAWSVGAANQPQHF.